The 12 T cell receptor beta chains presented below share a single source sample, sequenced in a study of T cells in tuberculosis. The assay was immunoSEQ multiplex PCR, and TCRdb's table has in-frame clones only and misses some. The data hold about 34,000 clones, with over 85% observed a single time. The sample's time point: new active TB diagnosis, blood taken before or within 7 days of starting treatment. The sequenced sample was PBMCs, obtained at tuberculosis diagnosis. Receptors were obtained from an adult with tuberculosis.

This chain joins TRBV6-7 and TRBJ2-3; 16 bases align to TRBD2. TRBV6-7 is an ORF, with its function uncertain. CDR3 length: 17 amino acids. Trimming removed 6 bases from V and 3 bases from J; junction bases left unmatched: 6. The DNA for the CDR3 is TGTGCCAGCAGGGGAGGGACTAGCGGGAGGGGTACAGATACGCAGTATTTT. Translation: CASRGGTSGRGTDTQYF.

The J gene is TRBJ2-5, the V gene TRBV11-3; D might be TRBD1 (5 bases). The CDR3 runs to 13 residues. Trimming stripped 7 bases from V and 2 bases from J, with 11 bases between. CDR1 is SGHNT and CDR2 is YENEEA in the germline V gene. This CDR3 reads CASKGPSQETQYF. CDR3 DNA sequence: TGTGCCAGCAAGGGGCCCAGTCAAGAGACCCAGTACTTC.

V is TRBV6-5 and J is TRBJ2-1; the match to TRBD1 covers 10 bases. From germline, CDR1 is MNHEY and CDR2 SVGAGI. The CDR3 consists of 16 residues. With 0 bases clipped from V and 7 bases from J, the junction kept 6 bases outside the gene matches. The CDR3: CASSYSPGQGSNEQFF. CDR3 in DNA: TGTGCCAGCAGTTACTCTCCGGGACAGGGGTCGAATGAGCAGTTCTTC.

The chain combines TRBV7-6 with TRBJ2-2; 7 nucleotides agree with TRBD2. Trimming at V came to 1 base and at J to 5 bases, leaving 10 bases not matched to a gene. The CDR3 loop spans 17 amino acids. Germline lookup yields CDR1 SGHVS and CDR2 FNYEAQ. This CDR3 is CASSLVWREFQTGELFF. The CDR3 DNA follows: TGTGCCAGCAGCTTAGTCTGGCGGGAGTTCCAAACCGGGGAGCTGTTTTTT.

V gene TRBV28 combines with J gene TRBJ2-4; TRBD2 matches 7 bases. With V trimmed by 5 bases and J by 3 bases, 7 bases remained unmatched. The V gene's germline CDR1 is MDHEN and CDR2 SYDVKM. CDR3 length: 15 residues. The CDR3 loop reads CASSPRGEGKNIQYF. CDR3 in DNA: TGTGCCAGCAGTCCTCGAGGGGAGGGCAAAAACATTCAGTACTTC.

The chain carries TRBV18 and TRBJ1-5, with TRBD1 as a possible D gene (5 bases). The CDR3 length is 13 residues. V lost 5 bases and J 5 bases, leaving 10 bases between the germline ends. In germline, CDR1 is KGHSH, CDR2 LQKENI. The DNA for the CDR3 is TGTGCCAGCTCAGGAGGGACCGATCAGCCCCAGCATTTT. Translated: CASSGGTDQPQHF.

The chain joins TRBV7-6 to TRBJ2-7; a weak D match, TRBD2 (5 bases). CDR1 and CDR2 (germline): SGHVS, FNYEAQ. V was pared by 4 bases and J by 7 bases, with 17 bases between. CDR3 length: 14 amino acids. Written as DNA, the CDR3 is TGTGCCAGCAGCTCAGGACTCGGGCTATGGGAGCAGTACTTC. Its translation is CASSSGLGLWEQYF.

The genes are TRBV27 and TRBJ2-1, with 10 bases aligning to TRBD1. J gave up 9 bases and V 4 bases, and 9 bases lay outside the gene matches. Germline lookup yields CDR1 MNHEY and CDR2 SMNVEV (reference sequence). The CDR3 sequence is 15 residues long. Written as DNA, the CDR3 is TGTGCCAGCAGTTCTTTGATGACAGGGGGCAGTGAGCAGTTCTTC. It yields the protein CASSSLMTGGSEQFF.

This clone has a single count. The genes are TRBV11-2 and TRBJ1-1, with 8 bases identical to TRBD1. The CDR3 loop spans 12 amino acids. Trimming at V came to 3 bases and at J to 6 bases, leaving 0 bases not matched to a gene. Germline-derived CDR1 and CDR2 are SGHAT and FQNNGV. The CDR3 here is CASSLTGAEAFF. The CDR3 DNA reads as TGTGCCAGCAGCTTGACAGGGGCTGAAGCTTTCTTT.

The chain couples TRBV5-1 to TRBJ2-1; TRBD2 agrees at 12 bases. The CDR3 length is 20 residues. After removal of 4 bases from V and 4 bases from J, the junction contained 18 bases not matched to a gene. Looked up from germline, CDR1 is SGHRS and CDR2 is YFSETQ. The DNA for the CDR3 is TGCGCCAGCAGCCCCCCGGGACTAGCGGGTTTGAGCCGGGGATACAATGAGCAGTTCTTC. It specifies CASSPPGLAGLSRGYNEQFF.

CDR3 bases: TGTGCCTGGAGTGTAGGGACAGGGGGCGAGCAGTACTTC. This translates into CAWSVGTGGEQYF. The rearrangement links TRBV30 to TRBJ2-7; the match to TRBD1 covers 11 bases. V was clipped by 0 bases and J by 6 bases; unmatched bases: 1. The CDR3 is 13 residues long. Germline V CDR1 and CDR2: GTSNPN, SVGIG (reference sequence).

The chain links TRBV27 to TRBJ1-1, with a weak D call TRBD1 (5 bases). Deletions cut 6 bases from V and 6 bases from J, with 17 bases between. Germline lookup yields CDR1 MNHEY and CDR2 SMNVEV (reference sequence). The CDR3 runs 14 residues. The CDR3 DNA follows: TGTGCCAGCAGCCCCGGGGGGGGGAGGGCTGAAGCTTTCTTT. This encodes CASSPGGGRAEAFF.